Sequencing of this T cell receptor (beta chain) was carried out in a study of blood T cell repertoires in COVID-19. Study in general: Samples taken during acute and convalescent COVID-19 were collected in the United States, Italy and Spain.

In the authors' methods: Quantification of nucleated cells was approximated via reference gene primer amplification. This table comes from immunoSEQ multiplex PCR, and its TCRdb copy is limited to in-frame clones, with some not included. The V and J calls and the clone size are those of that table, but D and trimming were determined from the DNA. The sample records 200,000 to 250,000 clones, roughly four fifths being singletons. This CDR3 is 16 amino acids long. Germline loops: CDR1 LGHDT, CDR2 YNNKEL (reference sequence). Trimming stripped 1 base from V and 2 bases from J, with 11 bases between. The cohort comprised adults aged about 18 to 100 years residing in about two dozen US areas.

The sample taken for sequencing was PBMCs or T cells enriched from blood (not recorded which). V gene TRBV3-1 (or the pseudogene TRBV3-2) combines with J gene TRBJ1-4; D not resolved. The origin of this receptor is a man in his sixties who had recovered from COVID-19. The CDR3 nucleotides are TGTGCCAGCAGCCAAGCAGAGGCACCTACTAATGAAAAACTGTTTTTT. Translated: CASSQAEAPTNEKLFF.